The rows below give T cell receptor beta chains drawn from one sample of a study of cytomegalovirus exposure and HLA in healthy donors. Profiling relied on immunoSEQ multiplex PCR, and the TCRdb table lists in-frame clones only, not all of them. The sample gives about 160,000 clones, approximately 80% of which show up once; 1.5% is in the top ten. Sequencing used PBMCs. The receptors derive from a young woman in good health and CMV-seronegative. The CDR3 runs from the conserved cysteine through the conserved F or W. The order of the fields is J gene, clone size, V gene, D gene, CDR3 protein, CDR3 DNA. A D gene is named only where the DNA matches it firmly. Clone size is shown for a subset of rows, as once, few, many or a class of expanded clone.

TRBJ1-4 | few | TRBV25-1 | . | CASSEYGGGKHEKLFF | TGTGCCAGCAGTGAATACGGTGGGGGGAAGCATGAAAAACTGTTTTTT
TRBJ2-6 | . | TRBV7-3 | . | CASSPRLGTPGANVLTF | TGTGCCAGCAGCCCGAGATTAGGGACTCCTGGGGCCAACGTCCTGACTTTC
TRBJ2-5 | few | TRBV7-6 | TRBD2 | CASSTVAGRSSETQYF | TGTGCCAGCAGCACCGTAGCGGGGAGGTCTTCCGAGACCCAGTACTTC
TRBJ2-2 | . | TRBV5-5 | . | CASTLEQGSGTGELFF | TGTGCCAGCACCTTAGAACAGGGCTCGGGCACCGGGGAGCTGTTTTTT
TRBJ2-7 | . | TRBV30 | TRBD1 | CAWDPGQGTYEQYF | TGTGCCTGGGATCCGGGACAGGGGACCTACGAGCAGTACTTC
TRBJ1-2 | . | TRBV10-3 | . | CAISPGLGYTF | TGTGCCATCAGCCCGGGACTTGGCTACACCTTC
TRBJ1-2 | . | TRBV5-1 | . | CASKTGGAGYGYTF | TGCGCCAGCAAAACGGGGGGCGCGGGCTATGGCTACACCTTC
TRBJ1-1 | . | TRBV6-1 | . | CASSDVQGRGGNTEAFF | TGTGCCAGCAGTGACGTCCAGGGACGGGGGGGTAACACTGAAGCTTTCTTT
TRBJ2-7 | . | TRBV10-3 | . | CAISANYGYEQYF | TGTGCCATCAGCGCCAACTACGGATACGAGCAGTACTTC
TRBJ2-3 | . | TRBV7-9 | TRBD1 | CASSSTGGATDTQYF | TGTGCCAGCAGCTCCACAGGGGGCGCGACAGATACGCAGTATTTT
TRBJ1-3 | . | TRBV28 | . | CASSSADSGNTIYF | TGTGCCAGCAGTTCGGCGGACTCTGGAAACACCATATATTTT
TRBJ1-2 | once | TRBV6-5 | . | CATSQGHGYTF | TGTGCCACCTCCCAGGGGCATGGCTACACCTTC
TRBJ1-1 | . | TRBV6-5 | . | CASSPSFRQAEAFF | TGTGCCAGCAGCCCATCCTTTCGACAGGCAGAAGCTTTCTTT
TRBJ2-5 | . | TRBV30 | TRBD1 | CAWTGGYQETQYF | TGTGCCTGGACAGGGGGCTACCAAGAGACCCAGTACTTC
TRBJ2-7 | . | TRBV5-6 | . | CASSSGLSYEQYF | TGTGCCAGCAGTTCGGGACTTTCCTACGAGCAGTACTTC
TRBJ1-1 | . | TRBV6-6 | . | CASLGGAMNTEAFF | TGTGCCAGCCTTGGGGGGGCTATGAACACTGAAGCTTTCTTT
TRBJ2-7 | . | TRBV6-6 | TRBD1 | CASRDRGSEQYF | TGTGCCAGCAGGGACAGGGGCAGCGAGCAGTACTTC
TRBJ1-4 | . | TRBV2 | TRBD1 | CASRLQGARGEKLFF | TGTGCCAGCAGGCTACAGGGGGCCAGGGGTGAAAAACTGTTTTTT
TRBJ1-3 | . | TRBV7-9 | . | CASSLILQGQENTIYF | TGTGCCAGCAGCTTAATCCTCCAGGGGCAGGAAAACACCATATATTTT
TRBJ2-3 | . | TRBV2 | . | CASSLHTDTQYF | TGTGCCAGCAGTTTACACACAGATACGCAGTATTTT
TRBJ2-2 | . | TRBV6-1 | . | CASKGGAQAGELFF | TGTGCCAGCAAAGGGGGGGCCCAAGCCGGGGAGCTGTTTTTT
TRBJ1-2 | . | TRBV5-1 | . | CASSLEDGRRDGYTF | TGCGCCAGCAGCTTGGAAGACGGACGGAGGGATGGCTACACCTTC
TRBJ1-1 | . | TRBV2 | . | CASSGGLGVTYTEAFF | TGTGCCAGCAGCGGAGGGTTAGGTGTTACGTACACTGAAGCTTTCTTT
TRBJ2-1 | . | TRBV7-9 | TRBD1 | CASSSRGSNEQFF | TGTGCCAGCAGCTCCAGGGGGTCCAATGAGCAGTTCTTC
TRBJ1-5 | . | TRBV28 | TRBD1 | CASSFDGRTGLHNSNQPQHF | TGTGCCAGCAGTTTTGACGGTAGGACAGGGCTGCATAATAGCAATCAGCCCCAGCATTTT
TRBJ2-5 | once | TRBV5-1 | . | CASSLGPKQETQYF | TGCGCCAGCAGCTTGGGGCCGAAACAAGAGACCCAGTACTTC
TRBJ1-2 | . | TRBV5-1 | TRBD1 | CASSTGQGGSYGYTF | TGCGCCAGCAGCACCGGACAGGGAGGATCCTATGGCTACACCTTC
TRBJ1-3 | . | TRBV5-1 | TRBD1 | CASSLWTGTIGNTIYF | TGCGCCAGCAGCTTATGGACAGGCACCATTGGAAACACCATATATTTT
TRBJ1-1 | . | TRBV28 | TRBD1 | CASSSVSGGRTEAFF | TGTGCCAGCAGTTCGGTCTCAGGGGGCAGGACTGAAGCTTTCTTT
TRBJ1-1 | . | TRBV6-6 | TRBD1 | CATGGQGEAFF | TGTGCCACAGGGGGCCAGGGGGAGGCTTTCTTT
TRBJ1-5 | . | TRBV10-3 | TRBD1 | CAISESTGGGQPQHF | TGTGCCATCAGTGAGTCGACAGGGGGCGGTCAGCCCCAGCATTTT
TRBJ1-5 | . | TRBV18 | TRBD1 | CASSPGTGLNQPQHF | TGTGCCAGCTCACCAGGGACAGGGCTTAATCAGCCCCAGCATTTT
TRBJ1-5 | . | TRBV6-5 | . | CASRAHSNQPQHF | TGTGCCAGCAGAGCCCATAGCAATCAGCCCCAGCATTTT
TRBJ1-6 | . | TRBV4-1 | . | CASSQEDRLLGPLHF | TGCGCCAGCAGCCAAGAGGACAGACTTCTAGGACCCCTCCACTTT
TRBJ1-2 | few | TRBV11-2 | TRBD1 | CASSLALGQSMAGYTF | TGTGCCAGCAGCTTAGCCTTGGGACAGTCCATGGCTGGCTACACCTTC
TRBJ2-3 | . | TRBV7-3 | TRBD2 | CASSFSSGGAADTQYF | TGTGCCAGCAGCTTTAGCAGCGGGGGGGCCGCAGATACGCAGTATTTT
TRBJ2-7 | few | TRBV12-5 | . | CASGLLYEQYF | TGTGCTAGTGGTTTGCTCTACGAGCAGTACTTC
TRBJ2-1 | . | TRBV19 | TRBD1 | CASRSSGTGSYNEQFF | TGTGCCAGTAGGTCATCCGGGACAGGCTCCTACAATGAGCAGTTCTTC
TRBJ1-2 | . | TRBV6-1 | TRBD1 | CASSDIIGDRKSYGYTF | TGTGCCAGCAGTGATATTATAGGGGACAGAAAGAGTTATGGCTACACCTTC
TRBJ1-4 | . | TRBV28 | . | CASRPGSPGKLFF | TGTGCCAGCAGACCCGGGAGCCCGGGGAAACTGTTTTTT
TRBJ1-2 | . | TRBV2 | TRBD1 | CASSRTGVNYGYTF | TGTGCCAGCAGTCGGACAGGGGTTAACTATGGCTACACCTTC
TRBJ1-1 | . | TRBV2 | TRBD1 | CASTLDRGAEAFF | TGTGCCAGCACTCTAGACAGGGGAGCTGAAGCTTTCTTT
TRBJ2-7 | . | TRBV11-2 | . | CASSLARQATSGVYEQYF | TGTGCCAGCAGCTTAGCGAGACAGGCTACGAGTGGGGTGTACGAGCAGTACTTC
TRBJ2-7 | . | TRBV6-5 | . | CASSYSFDSSYEQYF | TGTGCCAGCAGTTACTCGTTCGACAGCTCCTACGAGCAGTACTTC
TRBJ1-4 | few | TRBV5-1 | . | CASGGGDNEKLFF | TGCGCCAGCGGGGGCGGCGATAATGAAAAACTGTTTTTT
TRBJ1-6 | . | TRBV6-1 | . | CASREQSLSYNSPLHF | TGTGCCAGCAGAGAACAGTCCCTCTCCTATAATTCACCCCTCCACTTT
TRBJ1-5 | . | TRBV19 | . | CVSSMGGQKNQPQHF | TGTGTCAGTAGTATGGGGGGGCAGAAGAATCAGCCCCAGCATTTT
TRBJ2-2 | . | TRBV11-2 | . | CASSLGGAGWNTGELFF | TGTGCCAGCAGCTTAGGCGGGGCGGGCTGGAACACCGGGGAGCTGTTTTTT
TRBJ1-1 | . | TRBV6-1 | TRBD1 | CASSVGQGPNTEAFF | TGTGCCAGCAGTGTCGGACAGGGTCCGAACACTGAAGCTTTCTTT
TRBJ2-7 | . | TRBV2 | . | CASSEAKEYEQYF | TGTGCCAGCAGTGAAGCGAAGGAGTACGAGCAGTACTTC
TRBJ1-1 | . | TRBV19 | . | CASSTILSGTEAFF | TGTGCCAGTAGTACTATCCTCTCGGGGACTGAAGCTTTCTTT